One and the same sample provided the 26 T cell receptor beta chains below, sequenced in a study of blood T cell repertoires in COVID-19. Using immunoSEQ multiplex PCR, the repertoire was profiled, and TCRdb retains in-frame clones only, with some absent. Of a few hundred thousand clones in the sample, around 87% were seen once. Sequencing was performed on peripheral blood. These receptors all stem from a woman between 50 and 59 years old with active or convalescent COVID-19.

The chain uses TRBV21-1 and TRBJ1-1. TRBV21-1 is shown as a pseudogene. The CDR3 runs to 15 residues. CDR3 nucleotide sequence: TGTGCCAGCAGCAATGGGGGAGGGGTGAACACTGAAGCTTTCTTT. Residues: CASSNGGGVNTEAFF.

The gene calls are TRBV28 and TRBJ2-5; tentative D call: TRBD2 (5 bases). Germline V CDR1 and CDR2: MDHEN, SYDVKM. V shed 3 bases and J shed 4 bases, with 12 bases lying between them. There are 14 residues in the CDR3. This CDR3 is CASSFLEVRETQYF. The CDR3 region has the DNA TGTGCCAGCAGTTTTTTGGAGGTCCGAGAGACCCAGTACTTC. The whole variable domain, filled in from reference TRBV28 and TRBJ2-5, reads DVKVTQSSRYLVKRTGEKVFLECVQDMDHENMFWYRQDPGLGLRLIYFSYDVKMKEKGDIPEGYSVSREKKERFSLILESASTNQTSMYLCASSFLEVRETQYFGPGTRLLVL.

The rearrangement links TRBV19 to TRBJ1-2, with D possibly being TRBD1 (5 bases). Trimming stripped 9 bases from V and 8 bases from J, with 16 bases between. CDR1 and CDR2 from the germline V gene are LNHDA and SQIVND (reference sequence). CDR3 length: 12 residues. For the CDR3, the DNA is TGTGCCAGCCGGGGGTCCGTTAAGGGCTACACCTTC. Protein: CASRGSVKGYTF. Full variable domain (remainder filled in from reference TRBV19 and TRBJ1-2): DGGITQSPKYLFRKEGQNVTLSCEQNLNHDAMYWYRQDPGQGLRLIYYSQIVNDFQKGDIAEGYSVSREKKESFPLTVTSAQKNPTAFYLCASRGSVKGYTFGSGTRLTVV.

The CDR3 sequence: CASSPDRGHGGNTIYF. CDR3 nucleotides: TGTGCCAGCTCTCCGGACAGGGGGCATGGTGGAAACACCATATATTTT. This sequence joins TRBV18 and TRBJ1-3, with 11 bases aligning to TRBD1. Trimming took 6 bases from V and 3 from J; bases not matched to a gene: 7. CDR3 length: 16 amino acids. The germline gives CDR1 KGHSH, CDR2 LQKENI.

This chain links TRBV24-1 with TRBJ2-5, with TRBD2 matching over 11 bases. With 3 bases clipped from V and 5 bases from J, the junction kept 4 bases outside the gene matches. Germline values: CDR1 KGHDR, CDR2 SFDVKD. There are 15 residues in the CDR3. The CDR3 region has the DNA TGTGCCACCAGTGATCGGGCTAGCGGGAGGGAGACCCAGTACTTC. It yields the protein CATSDRASGRETQYF.

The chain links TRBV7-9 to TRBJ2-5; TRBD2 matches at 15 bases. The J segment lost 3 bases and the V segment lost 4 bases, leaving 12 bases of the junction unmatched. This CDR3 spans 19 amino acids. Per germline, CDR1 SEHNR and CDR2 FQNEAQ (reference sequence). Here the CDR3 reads CASSSWRTSGRVAKETQYF. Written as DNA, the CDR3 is TGTGCCAGCAGCTCCTGGAGGACTAGCGGGAGGGTTGCCAAAGAGACCCAGTACTTC.

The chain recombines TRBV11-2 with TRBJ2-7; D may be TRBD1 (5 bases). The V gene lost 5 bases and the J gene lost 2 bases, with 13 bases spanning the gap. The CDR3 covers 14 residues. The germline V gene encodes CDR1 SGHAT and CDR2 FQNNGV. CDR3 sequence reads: CASSPRAGTYEQYF. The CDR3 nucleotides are TGTGCCAGCAGCCCTCGGGCAGGGACCTACGAGCAGTACTTC.

The CDR3: CVLGSSGETQYF. The DNA of the CDR3 is TGTGTACTTGGGAGTTCAGGAGAGACCCAGTACTTC. The gene calls are TRBV6-5 and TRBJ2-5; possibly TRBD2 for D (5 bases). The CDR3 contains 12 residues. CDR1 and CDR2 from the germline V gene are MNHEY and SVGAGI.

The CDR3 loop reads CASSGTGTGTDTQYF. DNA of the CDR3: TGCGCCAGCAGCGGAACCGGGACAGGCACAGATACGCAGTATTTT. The chain carries TRBV5-1 and TRBJ2-3; TRBD1 agrees at 7 bases. With V trimmed by 4 bases and J by 1 base, 6 bases remained unmatched. Germline V gives CDR1 SGHRS, CDR2 YFSETQ. The CDR3 sequence is 15 residues long.

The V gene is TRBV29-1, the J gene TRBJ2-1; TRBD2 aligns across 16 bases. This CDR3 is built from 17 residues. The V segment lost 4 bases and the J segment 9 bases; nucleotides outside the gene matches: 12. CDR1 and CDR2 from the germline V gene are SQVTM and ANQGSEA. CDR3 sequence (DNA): TGCAGCGTTGCGGGGACTAGCGGGAGGGTTGGGTTTGGTGAGCAGTTCTTC. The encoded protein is CSVAGTSGRVGFGEQFF.

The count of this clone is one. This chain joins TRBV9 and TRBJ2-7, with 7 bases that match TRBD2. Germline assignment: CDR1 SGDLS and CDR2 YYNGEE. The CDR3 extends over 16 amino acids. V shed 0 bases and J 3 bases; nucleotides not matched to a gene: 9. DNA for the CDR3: TGTGCCAGCAGCGTAGGGGATACTAGCGCGTTCTACGAGCAGTACTTC. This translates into CASSVGDTSAFYEQYF.

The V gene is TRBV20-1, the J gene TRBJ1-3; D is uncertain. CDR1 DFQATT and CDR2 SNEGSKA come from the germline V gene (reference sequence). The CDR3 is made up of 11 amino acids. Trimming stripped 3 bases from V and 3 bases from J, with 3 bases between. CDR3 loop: CSASGGNTIYF. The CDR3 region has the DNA TGCAGTGCTAGCGGTGGAAACACCATATATTTT.

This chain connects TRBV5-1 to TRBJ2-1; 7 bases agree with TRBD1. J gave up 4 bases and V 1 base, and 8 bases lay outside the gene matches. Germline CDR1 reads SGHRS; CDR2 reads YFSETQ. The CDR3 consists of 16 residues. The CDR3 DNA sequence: TGCGCCAGCAGCTTGTCTTCCCAGGGGGTATACAATGAGCAGTTCTTC. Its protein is CASSLSSQGVYNEQFF.

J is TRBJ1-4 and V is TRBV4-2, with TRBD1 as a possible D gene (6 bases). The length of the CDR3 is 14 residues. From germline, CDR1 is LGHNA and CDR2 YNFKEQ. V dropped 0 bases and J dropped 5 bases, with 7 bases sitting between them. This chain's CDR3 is CASSQDRGNEKLFF. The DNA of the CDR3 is TGTGCCAGCAGCCAAGACAGGGGCAATGAAAAACTGTTTTTT.

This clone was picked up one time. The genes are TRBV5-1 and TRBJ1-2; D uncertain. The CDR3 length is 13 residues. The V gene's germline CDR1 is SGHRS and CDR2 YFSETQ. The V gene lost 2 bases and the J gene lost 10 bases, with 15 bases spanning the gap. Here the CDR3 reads CASSFAPRELYTF. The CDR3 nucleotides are TGCGCCAGCAGCTTTGCCCCGAGGGAGCTCTACACCTTC.

The CDR3 DNA follows: TGTGCCACCTACGACAGAGCCAAAAACATTCAGTACTTC. Protein sequence: CATYDRAKNIQYF. This chain links TRBV19 with TRBJ2-4; maybe TRBD1 (5 bases). The CDR3 runs 13 residues. Germline V gene sequence: CDR1 LNHDA, CDR2 SQIVND (reference sequence). Trimming took off 10 bases at V and 0 bases at J, with 10 bases between the two ends.

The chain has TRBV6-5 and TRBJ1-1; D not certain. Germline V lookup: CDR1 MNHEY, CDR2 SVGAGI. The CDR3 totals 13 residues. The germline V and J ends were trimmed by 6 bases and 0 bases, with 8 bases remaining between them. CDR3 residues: CASSPSVNTEAFF. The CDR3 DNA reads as TGTGCCAGCAGCCCCAGCGTGAACACTGAAGCTTTCTTT.

The CDR3 loop reads CASRIGTGTTEAFF. Written as DNA, the CDR3 is TGCGCCAGCAGGATAGGGACAGGGACCACTGAAGCTTTCTTT. This chain connects TRBV5-1 to TRBJ1-1; TRBD1 aligns across 9 bases. V gave up 5 bases and J gave up 4 bases; unmatched junction bases: 6. CDR1 and CDR2 (germline): SGHRS, YFSETQ. The CDR3 consists of 14 residues.

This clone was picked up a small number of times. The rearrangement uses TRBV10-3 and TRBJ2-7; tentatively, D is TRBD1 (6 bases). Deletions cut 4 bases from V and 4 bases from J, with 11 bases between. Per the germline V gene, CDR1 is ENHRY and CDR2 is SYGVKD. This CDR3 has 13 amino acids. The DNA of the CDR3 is TGTGCCATCAGTGGGGGCAGGGGATACGAGCAGTACTTC. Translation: CAISGGRGYEQYF.

The CDR3 coding sequence is TGTGCCAGCTCACTCAGACAGGGAAGGGACACCGGGGAGCTGTTTTTT. Translation: CASSLRQGRDTGELFF. The V call is TRBV18, the J call TRBJ2-2; TRBD1 agrees at 7 bases. CDR1 and CDR2 from the germline V gene are KGHSH and LQKENI. Trimming took 4 bases from V and 3 from J; bases not matched to a gene: 8. This CDR3 spans 16 amino acids.

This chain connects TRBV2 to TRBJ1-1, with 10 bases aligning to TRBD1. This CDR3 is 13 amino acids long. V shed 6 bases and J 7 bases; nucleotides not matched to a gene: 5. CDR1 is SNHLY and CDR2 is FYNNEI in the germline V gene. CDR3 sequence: CASSLGQGGEAFF. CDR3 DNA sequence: TGTGCCAGCAGCCTTGGACAGGGGGGTGAAGCTTTCTTT.

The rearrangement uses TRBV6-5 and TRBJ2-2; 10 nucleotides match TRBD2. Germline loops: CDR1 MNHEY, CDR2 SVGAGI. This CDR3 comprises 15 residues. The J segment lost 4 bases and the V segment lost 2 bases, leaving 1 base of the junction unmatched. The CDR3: CASSYLAGVTGELFF. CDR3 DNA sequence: TGTGCCAGCAGTTACCTAGCGGGAGTCACCGGGGAGCTGTTTTTT.

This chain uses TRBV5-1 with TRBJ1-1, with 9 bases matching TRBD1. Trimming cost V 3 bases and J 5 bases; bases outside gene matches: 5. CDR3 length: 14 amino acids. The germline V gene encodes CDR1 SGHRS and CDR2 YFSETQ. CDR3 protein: CASSYTGGGTEAFF. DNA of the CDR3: TGCGCCAGCAGCTATACAGGGGGCGGGACTGAAGCTTTCTTT.

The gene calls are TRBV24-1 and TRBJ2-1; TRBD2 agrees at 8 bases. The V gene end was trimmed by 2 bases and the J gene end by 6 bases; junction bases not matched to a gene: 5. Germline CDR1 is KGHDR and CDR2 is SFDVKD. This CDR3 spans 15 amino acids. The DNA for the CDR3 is TGTGCCACCAGTGATTCTGGACTAGCCCTCAATGAGCAGTTCTTC. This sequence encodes CATSDSGLALNEQFF.

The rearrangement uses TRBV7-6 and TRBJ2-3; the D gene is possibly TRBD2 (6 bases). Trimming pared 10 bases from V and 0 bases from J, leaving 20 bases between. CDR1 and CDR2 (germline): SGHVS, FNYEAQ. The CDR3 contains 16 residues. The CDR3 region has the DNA TGTGCCATTGCGATACTTCCGGGACTGAGCACAGATACGCAGTATTTT. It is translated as CAIAILPGLSTDTQYF.

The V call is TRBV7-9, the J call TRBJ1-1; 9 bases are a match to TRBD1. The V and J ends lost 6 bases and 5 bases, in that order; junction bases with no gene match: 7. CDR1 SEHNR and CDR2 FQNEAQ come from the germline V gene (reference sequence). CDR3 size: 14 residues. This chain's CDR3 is CASRPNRGRTEAFF. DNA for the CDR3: TGTGCCAGCAGACCTAACAGGGGGCGAACTGAAGCTTTCTTT.